This paragraph reports one T cell receptor (beta chain). The antigen remains undetermined. A single base separates this from a much larger clone, so it may be a read error. This sample was included in a study of tumor-infiltrating lymphocytes in primary liver carcinoma. Study background: The study obtained roughly 3.65 to 8 million productive TCRbeta reads per sample, similar across tissue types. Study conclusions and caveats: For tumor-adjacent and tumor-blood pairs, overlap was less than that seen for tumor region pairs.

Production of TCR beta cDNA used 500 ng total RNA together with a constant-region primer. The TCR beta library was amplified through three nested multiplex PCR rounds in a modified ARM-PCR procedure. Primers for the first two PCR rounds were TRBV1-TRBV30 forward primers and a C-beta reverse primer (roughly 9 cycles per round). One entry per CDR3 protein results from TCRdb running MiXCR on the multiplex PCR reads. The sample has 250,000 to 400,000 distinct CDR3 sequences; 65% are singletons. The source of the blood RNA was unsorted whole blood, and germline DNA was extracted as well. HBV chronically infected the treatment-naive patients. Approximately 4 milliliters of peripheral blood were collected before surgery. CDR3 length equals 14 residues. Germline CDR1 SGHNT, CDR2 YYREEE (reference sequence).

Sequenced sample: peripheral blood. The receptor was isolated from a man between 40 and 49 years old with primary liver carcinoma and hepatitis B virus infection. The rearrangement joins TRBV5-4 to TRBJ2-5; 7 nucleotides align to TRBD1. CDR3 protein: CASSAAGGQETKYF. CDR3 nucleotide sequence: TGTGCCAGCAGCGCGGCAGGGGGTCAAGAGACCAAGTACTTC.